These 17 T cell receptor beta chains originate from one sample sequenced in a study of shared clonotypes between healthy human individuals (dated by TCRdb to the early 2020s). To prepare the library, the immunoSEQ multiplex PCR assay was applied. This immuneACCESS table, as held by TCRdb, lists in-frame sequences with V and J called but not all clones. Of the missing ones, under half trace to an unresolved V gene in checked studies; the others have no known cause. The sample records 400,000 to 600,000 clones, roughly 77% of which are singletons. Of the sample, 13% falls within the top ten clones. Specimen: PBMCs. The receptor source for this set is a woman between 40 and 50 years old in good health. Some clones in this sample may be carry-over from other donors' samples.

The chain combines TRBV6-5 with TRBJ1-1; unclear D gene. Between the trimmed V and J ends, which lost 0 bases and 0 bases, there was a span of 8 bases. This CDR3 contains 15 residues. Germline V lookup: CDR1 MNHEY, CDR2 SVGAGI. The CDR3 region is CASSYSKGVNTEAFF. CDR3 DNA: TGTGCCAGCAGTTACTCGAAAGGAGTGAACACTGAAGCTTTCTTT.

The V and J genes are TRBV28 and TRBJ2-7, with D possibly TRBD2 on 6 matching bases. This CDR3 comprises 15 residues. With 10 bases removed from V and 0 bases from J, the gap between germline ends came to 19 bases. The V gene's germline CDR1 is MDHEN and CDR2 SYDVKM. DNA of the CDR3: TGTGCCACCGCCCCGGGGGTGAGGTACTCCTACGAGCAGTACTTC. This translates into CATAPGVRYSYEQYF.

The rearrangement joins TRBV5-1 to TRBJ2-3; weak D call: TRBD1 (5 bases). This CDR3 region has 13 residues. Germline V gene lookup returns CDR1 SGHRS and CDR2 YFSETQ. V shed 4 bases and J shed 2 bases, with 8 bases lying between them. CDR3: CASSPRDTDTQYF. As DNA, the CDR3 is TGCGCCAGCAGCCCCAGGGACACAGATACGCAGTATTTT.

The rearrangement links TRBV4-2 to TRBJ2-7; tentatively, D is TRBD2 (6 bases). V gave up 4 bases and J gave up 2 bases, with 15 bases separating them. The CDR3 loop spans 15 amino acids. Germline V gene lookup returns CDR1 LGHNA and CDR2 YNFKEQ. The CDR3: CASSRSRDWTYEQYF. The CDR3 nucleotides are TGTGCCAGCAGCCGATCCCGGGACTGGACCTACGAGCAGTACTTC.

This clone has just a few counts. The V and J genes are TRBV2 and TRBJ2-3; TRBD1 matches 9 bases. Germline CDR1 SNHLY, CDR2 FYNNEI. This CDR3 is built from 15 residues. V dropped 6 bases and J dropped 4; count of bases not matched to a gene: 8. DNA of the CDR3: TGTGCCAGCAGCAATAGACAGGGGGGCGCAGATACGCAGTATTTT. Its translation: CASSNRQGGADTQYF.

This chain joins TRBV27 and TRBJ1-2; D may be TRBD1 (5 bases). Trimming cost V 0 bases and J 7 bases, with 18 bases left between them. Germline lookup yields CDR1 MNHEY and CDR2 SMNVEV (reference sequence). This CDR3 is 16 amino acids long. The CDR3, as DNA: TGTGCCAGCAGTTTATCCGGGGGACCGACATTGAGTGGCTACACCTTC. Its translation is CASSLSGGPTLSGYTF.

The chain joins TRBV5-1 to TRBJ2-5; no clear D. Trimming stripped 0 bases from V and 0 bases from J, with 3 bases between. CDR1 and CDR2 from the germline V gene are SGHRS and YFSETQ. CDR3 length: 13 residues. CDR3 in DNA: TGCGCCAGCAGCTTGGACTACCAAGAGACCCAGTACTTC. It specifies CASSLDYQETQYF.

The table lists this clone with a few counts. The chain carries TRBV19 and TRBJ1-5; the D is unclear. CDR3 length equals 12 residues. V shed 3 bases and J shed 11 bases, with 11 bases lying between them. CDR1 is LNHDA, CDR2 SQIVND, per germline (reference sequence). The CDR3 loop reads CASSMPPASQHF. DNA for the CDR3: TGTGCCAGTAGTATGCCCCCAGCATCCCAGCATTTT.

This clone has a single count. The chain is built from TRBV4-1 and TRBJ2-3; 13 bases are shared with TRBD2. The ends lost 1 base at V and 1 base at J; junction bases unmatched: 11. Looked up from germline, CDR1 is MGHRA and CDR2 is YSYEKL. The CDR3 sequence is 20 residues long. The CDR3 region has the DNA TGCGCCAGCAGCCAAGCAGGACTAGCGGGAGTAGGGGTGCGCACAGATACGCAGTATTTT. Amino acid sequence: CASSQAGLAGVGVRTDTQYF.

The chain uses TRBV11-2 and TRBJ2-7; D unresolved. The CDR3 is made up of 18 amino acids. The germline V and J ends were trimmed by 0 bases and 1 base, with 19 bases remaining between them. Germline V gives CDR1 SGHAT, CDR2 FQNNGV. This CDR3 reads CASSLEVNPGRRSYEQYF. In DNA form, the CDR3 reads TGTGCCAGCAGCTTAGAGGTTAACCCCGGCCGCCGTTCCTACGAGCAGTACTTC.

The genes are TRBV6-5 and TRBJ2-3; a weak D match, TRBD1 (5 bases). CDR1 MNHEY and CDR2 SVGAGI come from the germline V gene. This CDR3 region has 15 residues. The V and J ends lost 6 bases and 0 bases respectively, with 13 bases between them. The CDR3 bases are TGTGCCAGCAGACAAGACAGACGAAGCACAGATACGCAGTATTTT. Amino acid sequence: CASRQDRRSTDTQYF.

The genes are TRBV30 and TRBJ1-6, with D unclear. The V and J ends lost 0 bases and 10 bases respectively, with 7 bases between them. The length of the CDR3 is 12 residues. Germline CDR1 GTSNPN, CDR2 SVGIG (reference sequence). The CDR3 bases are TGTGCCTGGAGTGTACGCTTCTCACCCCTCCACTTT. Its protein product is CAWSVRFSPLHF.

The chain combines TRBV6-1 with TRBJ1-2; D might be TRBD1 (6 bases). The CDR3 is 12 residues long. V gave up 3 bases and J gave up 7 bases, with 9 bases separating them. Germline CDR1 is MNHNS and CDR2 is SASEGT. The CDR3 DNA sequence: TGTGCCAGCAGTGAGCACAGGGTTGGCTACACCTTC. Its protein is CASSEHRVGYTF.

The chain recombines TRBV23-1 with TRBJ1-4; the match to TRBD1 covers 10 bases. TRBV23-1 is marked as an open reading frame, function uncertain. The ends lost 6 bases at V and 6 bases at J; junction bases unmatched: 22. The CDR3 consists of 20 residues. CDR3 loop: CASSDLGGQGGPWIDEKLFF. CDR3 DNA: TGCGCCAGCAGCGACCTGGGAGGACAGGGGGGGCCTTGGATTGATGAAAAACTGTTTTTT.

The rearrangement uses TRBV6-6 and TRBJ1-1; D ambiguous. Germline V gives CDR1 MNHNY, CDR2 SVGAGI (reference sequence). Trimming took off 5 bases at V and 2 bases at J, with 15 bases between the two ends. CDR3 length equals 15 residues. As DNA, the CDR3 is TGTGCCAGCAGTGCCGTCTCCATGATCAACACTGAAGCTTTCTTT. Translated, it gives CASSAVSMINTEAFF.

CDR3 nucleotide sequence: TGCGCCAGCAGCCAAAGTCTACAGGCGTCCCAGCATTTT. It is translated as CASSQSLQASQHF. The chain couples TRBV4-3 to TRBJ1-5, with D maybe TRBD1 (5 bases). The CDR3 consists of 13 residues. Germline CDR1 LGHNA, CDR2 YSLEER. V lost 2 bases, J lost 11 bases, and 13 bases lay in between.

V is TRBV7-6 and J is TRBJ2-2; tentatively, D is TRBD2 (5 bases). Germline V gene data show CDR1 as SGHVS and CDR2 as FNYEAQ. Trimming took off 2 bases at V and 4 bases at J, with 14 bases between the two ends. This CDR3 has 16 amino acids. The CDR3 region is CASSLSASGLTGELFF. The CDR3 nucleotides read TGTGCCAGCAGCTTATCCGCGTCAGGACTCACCGGGGAGCTGTTTTTT.